This T cell receptor (beta chain) was observed in a study of blood T cell repertoires in COVID-19 (TCRdb year 2020). For the study in its entirety: Collaborator samples came from the United States, Italy and Spain and covered acute and convalescent phases of COVID-19. Deeply sampled blood TCRbeta repertoires from subjects exposed to, actively infected with, or recovered from COVID-19 were included in the dataset. The repertoires were released in a freely available public database intended as a resource for research on the immune response to SARS-CoV-2. Where available, HLA class I and class II types were taken from metadata supplied by the sample provider and were not determined by assay-based typing. Sample metadata almost always included a de-identified subject ID, COVID-19 status, age in years and sex. The prospective study material was composed of cDNA or gDNA derived from T cells, B-cell-depleted T cells, or PBMCs. The samples were drawn from the first 160 participants of the ongoing ImmuneRACE study and from 1,254 subjects provided by 6 global collaborators. What the authors observed across the whole study: The amount of clinical and demographic metadata varied by source and participant and was provided uncurated.

A word on this clone: It lacks a known antigen. The record has no base qualities; no much larger clone is one base away.

TCRbeta CDR3 regions were amplified from genomic DNA using the immunoSEQ Assay, a bias-controlled multiplex PCR. The study's processing was this. Nucleated cell counts per sample were estimated from amplification of reference gene primers within the assay. Sequence reads were collapsed and filtered to measure the absolute abundance of every unique TCRbeta CDR3 rearrangement. For each sample, productive Simpson clonality was calculated by taking the square root of Simpson's diversity index across productive rearrangements. In TCRdb, the immuneACCESS table is reduced to in-frame sequences with V and J assigned. These tables do not hold every clone; where another copy was compared, an unresolved V gene accounts for under half, and the others remain unexplained. The V and J calls and clone size were taken over from that table, and D and trimming were inferred from the DNA. Counted in this sample were fewer than 450,000 clones; approximately 88% of them appeared once. Jointly, the top ten make up approximately 2% of the sample.

CDR1 and CDR2 are drawn from the germline V gene (reference sequence): GTSNPN, SVGIG. CDR3 length: 13 amino acids, cysteine to phenylalanine. The read is trimmed to its CDR3 DNA, 39 bases read in frame from base 1. The trim is 8 bases for V and 0 bases for J, with a gap of 11 bases between the germline ends. Participants in the prospective study were enrolled through a virtual design, were aged roughly 18 to 100 years, and lived in roughly 24 United States geographic areas. Cohort assignment in the prospective study relied on participant-reported clinical history from a screening survey and a study questionnaire. In the prospective study, whole blood, serum and a nasopharyngeal or oropharyngeal swab were collected from each participant by mobile phlebotomists. Participants in the prospective study had the option to provide additional blood draws and questionnaires over a roughly 2-month period. Before DNA extraction, prospective study blood samples were shipped either frozen or at room temperature.

The sample taken for sequencing was PBMCs or T cells enriched from blood (not recorded which). The receptor was isolated from a woman in her thirties or forties with acute COVID-19. Rearrangement joined TRBV30 to TRBJ2-1; a weak D assignment points to TRBD2 (5 bases agree). The CDR3 region: CATDYNSYNEQFF. At the DNA level, the sequence is TGTGCCACCGACTACAACTCCTACAATGAGCAGTTCTTC.